This entry describes one T cell receptor beta chain. The clone's antigen remains unknown. No per-base quality is available; no much larger clone lies one base away. CDR3 length: 14 amino acids, cysteine to phenylalanine. The kept DNA is CDR3 alone, 42 bases in frame from the first base. The germline V gene gives CDR1 as WSHSY and CDR2 as SAAADI. V is pruned by 8 bases and J by 3 bases, leaving 6 bases of the junction without a gene match. This record comes from a study of cytomegalovirus exposure and HLA in healthy donors (dated by TCRdb to the late 2010s). Study-wide context: According to a later analysis, one platform produced both the 120 validation repertoires and the roughly 640 repertoires of the first cohort. The study aimed to test whether signatures of past pathogen exposure could be identified by cataloging public T cell receptors. A separate validation cohort of 100 to 150 different subjects was used in addition to the approximately 700-subject first cohort. High-throughput TCR immunosequencing, statistical association of individual TCRs with disease status, and machine learning were combined to predict cytomegalovirus infection status. Results the study describes overall, beyond this receptor: All 120 or so repertoires were used to score co-occurrence in the validation cohort in a later analysis, because that analysis had no HLA typing for the cohort. The authors suggested that the approach could potentially be generalized to other disease states and immunological phenotypes. In a later analysis, TCRs clustered in the first cohort were found to also tend to co-occur in the 120 or so validation repertoires, with 90% to 95% of cluster scores above 0. While some public TCRs were present in many individuals, most TCR sequences turned up only very rarely across donors. The classifier was reported to diagnose cytomegalovirus status with high specificity and sensitivity in both the original cohort and the validation cohort. In the study, some 180 TCR beta chains were listed as associated with cytomegalovirus. A few of the identified cytomegalovirus-associated TCR beta chains were confirmed in vitro to be specific for cytomegalovirus antigens.

Library preparation used the immunoSEQ multiplex PCR assay. From the authors' description of their analysis: A statistical classification framework was built for diagnosing cytomegalovirus status from the catalog of TCR beta chain sequences. The table was pulled from immuneACCESS by TCRdb, which kept in-frame rearrangements only. Such tables lose some clones; where checked, under half of the loss comes from unresolved V genes, and the rest has no known cause. V and J calls and clone size are those listed in that table; D and trimming were worked out from the DNA. The sample has some 250,000 clones on record, about nine tenths of them singletons. The ten largest clones capture around 3.1% of the sample. The donors belonged to the validation cohort of around 110 subjects, which was separate from the approximately 610-subject first cohort.

The sequence links TRBV10-2 to TRBJ2-7; 11 central nucleotides agree with TRBD2. The sequence derives from a woman aged 25 to 39 in good health and CMV-seronegative. The sequenced sample consisted of PBMCs. The bases are TGCGCCAGCCTCGGGACTAGCGGATTCTACGAGCAGTACTTC. Translated, it reads CASLGTSGFYEQYF.